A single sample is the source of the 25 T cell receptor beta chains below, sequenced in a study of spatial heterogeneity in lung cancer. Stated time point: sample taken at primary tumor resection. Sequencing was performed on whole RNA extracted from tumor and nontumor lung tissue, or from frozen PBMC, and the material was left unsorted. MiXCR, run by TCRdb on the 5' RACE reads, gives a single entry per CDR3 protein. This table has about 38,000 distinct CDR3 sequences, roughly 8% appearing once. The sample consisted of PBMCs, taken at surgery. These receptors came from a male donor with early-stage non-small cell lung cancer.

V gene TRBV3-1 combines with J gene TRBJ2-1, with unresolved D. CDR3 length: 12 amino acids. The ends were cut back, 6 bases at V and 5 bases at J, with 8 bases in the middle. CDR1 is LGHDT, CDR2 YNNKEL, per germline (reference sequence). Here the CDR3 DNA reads TGTGCCAGCAGGAGGACGAACAATGAGCAGTTCTTC. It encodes CASRRTNNEQFF.

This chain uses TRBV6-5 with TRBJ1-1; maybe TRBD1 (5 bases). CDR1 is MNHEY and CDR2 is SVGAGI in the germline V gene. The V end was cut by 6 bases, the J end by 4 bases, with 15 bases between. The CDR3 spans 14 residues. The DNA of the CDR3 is TGTGCCAGCAGCCCCTTAGGGGAGCTCACTGAAGCTTTCTTT. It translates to CASSPLGELTEAFF.

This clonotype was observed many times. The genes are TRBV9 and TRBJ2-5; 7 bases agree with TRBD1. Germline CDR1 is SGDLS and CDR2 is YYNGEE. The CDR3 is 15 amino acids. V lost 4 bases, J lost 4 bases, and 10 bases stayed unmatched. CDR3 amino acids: CASSPNRGAGETQYF. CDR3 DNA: TGTGCCAGCAGCCCCAACAGGGGCGCGGGAGAGACCCAGTACTTC.

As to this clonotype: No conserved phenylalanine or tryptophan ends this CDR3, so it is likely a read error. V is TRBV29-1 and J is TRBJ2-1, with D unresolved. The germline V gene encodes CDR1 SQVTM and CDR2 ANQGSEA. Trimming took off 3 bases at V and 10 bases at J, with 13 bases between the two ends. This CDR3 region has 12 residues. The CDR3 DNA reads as TGCAGCGTTGAGCCGCCTGCTGGGGAGCAGTTCCTC. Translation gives CSVEPPAGEQFL.

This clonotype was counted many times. The DNA of the CDR3 is TGCAGTGCTATCCCAAGGGGGTACAATCAGCCCCAGCATTTT. It encodes CSAIPRGYNQPQHF. The gene calls are TRBV20-1 and TRBJ1-5; tentative D call: TRBD1 (6 bases). With 4 bases removed from V and 3 bases from J, the gap between germline ends came to 13 bases. CDR3 size: 14 residues. Germline V lookup: CDR1 DFQATT, CDR2 SNEGSKA (reference sequence).

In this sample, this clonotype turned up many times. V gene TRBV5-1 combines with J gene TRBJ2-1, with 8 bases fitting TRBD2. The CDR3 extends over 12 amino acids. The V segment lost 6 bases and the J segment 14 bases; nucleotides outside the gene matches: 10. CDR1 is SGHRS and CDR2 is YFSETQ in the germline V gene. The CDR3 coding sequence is TGCGCCAGCACCCAGCTAGCGGGTAGGGAGTTCTTC. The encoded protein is CASTQLAGREFF.

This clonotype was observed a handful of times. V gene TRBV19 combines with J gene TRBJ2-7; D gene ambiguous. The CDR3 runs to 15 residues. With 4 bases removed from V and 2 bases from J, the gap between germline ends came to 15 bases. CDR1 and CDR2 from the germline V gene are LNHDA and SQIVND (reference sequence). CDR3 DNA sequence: TGTGCCAGTAGTAAGGCGGCTGCAGGTACCTACGAGCAGTACGTC. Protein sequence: CASSKAAAGTYEQYV.

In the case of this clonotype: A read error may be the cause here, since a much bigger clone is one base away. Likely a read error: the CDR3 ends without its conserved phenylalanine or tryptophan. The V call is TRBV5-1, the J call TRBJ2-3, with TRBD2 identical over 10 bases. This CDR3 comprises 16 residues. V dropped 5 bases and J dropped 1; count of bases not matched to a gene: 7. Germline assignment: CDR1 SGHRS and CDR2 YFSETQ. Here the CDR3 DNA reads TGCGCCAGCAGAAACTCCGGGACTAGCGGCACAGATACGCAGTATCTT. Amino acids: CASRNSGTSGTDTQYL.

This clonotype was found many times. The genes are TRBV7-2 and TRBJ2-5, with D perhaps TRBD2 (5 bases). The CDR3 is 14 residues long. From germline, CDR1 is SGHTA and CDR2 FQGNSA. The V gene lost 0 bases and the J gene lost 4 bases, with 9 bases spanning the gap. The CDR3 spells CASSLAGEVETQYF. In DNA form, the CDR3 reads TGTGCCAGCAGCTTAGCGGGAGAGGTAGAGACCCAGTACTTC.

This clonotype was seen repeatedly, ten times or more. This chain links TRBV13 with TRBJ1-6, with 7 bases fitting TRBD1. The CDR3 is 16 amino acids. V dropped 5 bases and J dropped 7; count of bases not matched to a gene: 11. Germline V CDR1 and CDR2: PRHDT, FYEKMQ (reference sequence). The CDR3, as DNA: TGTGCCAGCAGCCTCAACAGACAGGGCTCAAATTCACCCCTCCACTTT. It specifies CASSLNRQGSNSPLHF.

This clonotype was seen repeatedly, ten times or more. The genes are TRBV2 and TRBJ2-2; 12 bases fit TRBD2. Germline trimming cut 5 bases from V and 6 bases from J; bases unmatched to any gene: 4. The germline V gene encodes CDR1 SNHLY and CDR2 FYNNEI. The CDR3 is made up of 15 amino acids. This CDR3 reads CASSRLAGVSGELFF. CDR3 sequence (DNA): TGTGCCAGCAGTCGACTAGCGGGAGTGTCCGGGGAGCTGTTTTTT.

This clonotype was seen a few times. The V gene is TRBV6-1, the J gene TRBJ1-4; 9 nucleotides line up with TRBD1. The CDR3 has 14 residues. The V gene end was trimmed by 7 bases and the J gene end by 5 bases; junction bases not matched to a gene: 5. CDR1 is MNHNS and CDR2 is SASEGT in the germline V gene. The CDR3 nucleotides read TGTGCCAGCAAGCCGGGACAGGGAAATGAAAAACTGTTTTTT. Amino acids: CASKPGQGNEKLFF.

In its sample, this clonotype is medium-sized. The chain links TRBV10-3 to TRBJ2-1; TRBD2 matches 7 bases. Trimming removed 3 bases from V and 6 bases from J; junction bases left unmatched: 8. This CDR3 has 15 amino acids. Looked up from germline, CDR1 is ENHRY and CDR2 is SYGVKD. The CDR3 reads CAISDRAGVGNEQFF. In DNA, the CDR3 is TGTGCCATCAGTGATCGGGCGGGGGTTGGCAATGAGCAGTTCTTC.

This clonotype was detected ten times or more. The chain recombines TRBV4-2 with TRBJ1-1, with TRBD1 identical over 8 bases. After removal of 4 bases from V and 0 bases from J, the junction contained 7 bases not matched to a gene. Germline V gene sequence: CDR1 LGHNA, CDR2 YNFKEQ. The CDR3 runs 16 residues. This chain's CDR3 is CASSLGTGLLNTEAFF. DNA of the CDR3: TGTGCCAGCAGCCTTGGGACAGGCCTATTGAACACTGAAGCTTTCTTT.

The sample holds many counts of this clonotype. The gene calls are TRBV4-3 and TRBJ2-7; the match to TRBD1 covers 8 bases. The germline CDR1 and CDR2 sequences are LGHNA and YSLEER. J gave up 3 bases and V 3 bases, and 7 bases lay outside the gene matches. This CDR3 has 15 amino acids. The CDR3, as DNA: TGCGCCAGCAGCCAGGACAGGGTCAATCGCTACGAGCAGTACTTC. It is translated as CASSQDRVNRYEQYF.

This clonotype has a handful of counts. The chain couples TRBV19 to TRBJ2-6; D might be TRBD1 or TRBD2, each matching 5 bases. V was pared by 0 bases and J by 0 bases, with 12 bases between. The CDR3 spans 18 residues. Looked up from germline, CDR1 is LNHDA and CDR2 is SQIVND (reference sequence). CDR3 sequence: CASSIDLGRTSGANVLTF. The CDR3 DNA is TGTGCCAGTAGTATAGATCTGGGACGTACCTCTGGGGCCAACGTCCTGACTTTC.

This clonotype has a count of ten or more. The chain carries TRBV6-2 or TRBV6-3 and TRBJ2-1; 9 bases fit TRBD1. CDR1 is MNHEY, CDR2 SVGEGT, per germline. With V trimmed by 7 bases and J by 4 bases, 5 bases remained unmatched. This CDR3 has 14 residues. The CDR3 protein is CASTRTGDYNEQFF. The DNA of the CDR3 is TGTGCCAGCACCAGGACAGGGGATTACAATGAGCAGTTCTTC.

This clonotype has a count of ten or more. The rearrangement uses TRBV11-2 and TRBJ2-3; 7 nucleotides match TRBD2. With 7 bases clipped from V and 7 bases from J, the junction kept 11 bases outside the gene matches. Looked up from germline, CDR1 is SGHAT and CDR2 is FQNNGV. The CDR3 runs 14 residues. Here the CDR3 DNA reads TGTGCCAGCACCCTAGCGGAGGGGACGAATACGCAGTATTTT. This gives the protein CASTLAEGTNTQYF.

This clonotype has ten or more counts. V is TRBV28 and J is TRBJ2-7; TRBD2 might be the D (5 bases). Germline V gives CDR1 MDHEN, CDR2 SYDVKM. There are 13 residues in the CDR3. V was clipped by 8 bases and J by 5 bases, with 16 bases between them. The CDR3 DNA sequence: TGTGCCAGCTCTCGAGTGACGGGGAACGAGCAGTACTTC. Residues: CASSRVTGNEQYF.

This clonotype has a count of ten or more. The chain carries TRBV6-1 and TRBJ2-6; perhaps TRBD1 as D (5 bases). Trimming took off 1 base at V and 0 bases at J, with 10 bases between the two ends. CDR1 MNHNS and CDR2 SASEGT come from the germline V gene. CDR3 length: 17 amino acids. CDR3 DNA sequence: TGTGCCAGCAGTGAAGGGGGCTATCTCTCTGGGGCCAACGTCCTGACTTTC. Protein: CASSEGGYLSGANVLTF.

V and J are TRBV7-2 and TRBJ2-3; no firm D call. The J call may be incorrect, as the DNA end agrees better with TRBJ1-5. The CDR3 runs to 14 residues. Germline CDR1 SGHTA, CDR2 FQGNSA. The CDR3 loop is CASSLLDSTDTQHF. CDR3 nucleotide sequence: TGTGCCAGCAGCTTGTTGGACTCCACAGATACGCAGCATTTT.

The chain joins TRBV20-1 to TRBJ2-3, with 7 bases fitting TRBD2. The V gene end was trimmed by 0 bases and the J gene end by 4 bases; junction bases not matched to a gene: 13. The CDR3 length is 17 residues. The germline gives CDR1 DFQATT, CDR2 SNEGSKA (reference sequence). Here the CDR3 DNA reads TGCAGTGCTAGAGATCCGTCTAGCGGAGGAGGTCCAGATACGCAGTATTTT. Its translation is CSARDPSSGGGPDTQYF.

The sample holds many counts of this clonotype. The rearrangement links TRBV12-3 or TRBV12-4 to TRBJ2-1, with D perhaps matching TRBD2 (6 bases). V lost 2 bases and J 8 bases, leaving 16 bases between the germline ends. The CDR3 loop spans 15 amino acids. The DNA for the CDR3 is TGTGCCAGCAGTTTACGGCGGGGAACGGGCTATGAGCAGTTCTTC. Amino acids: CASSLRRGTGYEQFF.

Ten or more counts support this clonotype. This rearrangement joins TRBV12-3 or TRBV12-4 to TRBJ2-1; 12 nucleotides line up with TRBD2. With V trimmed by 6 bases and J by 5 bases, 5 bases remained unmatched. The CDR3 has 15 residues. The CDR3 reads CASRPLAGGHNEQFF. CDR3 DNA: TGTGCCAGCAGGCCTCTAGCGGGGGGGCACAATGAGCAGTTCTTC.

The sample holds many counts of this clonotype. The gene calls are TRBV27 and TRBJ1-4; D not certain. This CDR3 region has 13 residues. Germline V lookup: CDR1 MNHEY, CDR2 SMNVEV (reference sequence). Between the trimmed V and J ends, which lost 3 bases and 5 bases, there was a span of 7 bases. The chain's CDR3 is CASSFYRNEKLFF. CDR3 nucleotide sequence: TGTGCCAGCAGTTTCTACAGAAATGAAAAACTGTTTTTT.